The clone carrying this T cell receptor beta chain is a singleton in its sample. The naive CD8 population came from CD45RO-negative cells selected for CCR7, without terminally differentiated effector memory CD45RA+ cells. The data derive from a study of shared clonotypes between healthy human individuals. In germline, CDR1 is MDHEN, CDR2 SYDVKM. Trimming pared 3 bases from V and 8 bases from J, leaving 8 bases between. The CDR3 length is 12 residues. Assay used: immunoSEQ multiplex PCR; TCRdb lists only in-frame clones, some missing. Among roughly 890,000 clones, approximately 92% were seen once, and the ten largest hold nearly 25%.

The TCR sequence derives from a man under 40 in good health. Sequencing was carried out using naive CD8+ T cells sorted from blood. The J gene is TRBJ2-1, the V gene TRBV28, with unresolved D. CDR3 protein: CASSFMQYEQFF. CDR3 sequence (DNA): TGTGCCAGCAGTTTTATGCAATATGAGCAGTTCTTC.